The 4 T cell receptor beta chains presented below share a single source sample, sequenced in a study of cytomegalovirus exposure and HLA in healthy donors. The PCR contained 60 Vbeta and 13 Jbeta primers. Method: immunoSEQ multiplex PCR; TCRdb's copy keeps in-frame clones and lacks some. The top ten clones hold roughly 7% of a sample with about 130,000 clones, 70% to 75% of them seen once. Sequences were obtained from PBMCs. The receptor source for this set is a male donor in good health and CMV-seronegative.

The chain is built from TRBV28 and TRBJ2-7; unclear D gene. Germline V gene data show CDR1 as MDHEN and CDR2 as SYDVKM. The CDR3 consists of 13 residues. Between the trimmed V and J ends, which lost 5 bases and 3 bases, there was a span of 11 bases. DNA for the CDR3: TGTGCCAGCAGTACTTCCTCGGGCTACGAGCAGTACTTC. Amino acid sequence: CASSTSSGYEQYF.

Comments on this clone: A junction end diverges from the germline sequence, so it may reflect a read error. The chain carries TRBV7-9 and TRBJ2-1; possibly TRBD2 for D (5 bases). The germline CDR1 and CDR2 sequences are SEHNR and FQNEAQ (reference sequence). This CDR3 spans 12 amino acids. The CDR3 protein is CSSSLGSLGKFF. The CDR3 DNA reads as TGTTCCAGCAGCTTAGGTAGCCTCGGGAAGTTCTTC.

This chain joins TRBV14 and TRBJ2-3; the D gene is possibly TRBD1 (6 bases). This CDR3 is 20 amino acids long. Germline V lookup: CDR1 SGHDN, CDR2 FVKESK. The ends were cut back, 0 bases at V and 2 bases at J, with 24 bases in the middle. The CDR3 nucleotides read TGTGCCAGCAGCCAAGAAAGCGACCGCGGACAGTCTTCCGCCACAGATACGCAGTATTTT. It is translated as CASSQESDRGQSSATDTQYF.

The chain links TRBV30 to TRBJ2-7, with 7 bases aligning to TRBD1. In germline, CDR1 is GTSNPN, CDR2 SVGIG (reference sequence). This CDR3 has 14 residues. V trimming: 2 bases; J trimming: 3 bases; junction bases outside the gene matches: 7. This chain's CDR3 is CAWSFGQGVYEQYF. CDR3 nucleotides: TGTGCCTGGAGTTTTGGGCAGGGGGTCTACGAGCAGTACTTC.